This T cell receptor beta chain was captured by sequencing in a study of immune evolution from preneoplasia to lung adenocarcinoma. The overall study: HLA loss of heterozygosity: approximately 7.5% AIS, about 15% MIA, roughly 35% ADC, none AAH.

Study-wide results and caveats: Later-stage lesions seemingly showed higher T cell density and diversity than normal lung. Normal lung had the highest top T cell clone frequencies.

Points on this clone: Its cognate antigen is unknown.

H&E slides confirmed each diagnosis, reviewed by two pathologists independently. Generated by immunoSEQ multiplex PCR, the TCRdb table keeps only in-frame clones and is missing some. The sample includes about 6,400 clones, about three quarters of them seen just once. The specimen sequenced was FFPE minimally invasive lung adenocarcinoma tissue. The source of this sequence is a person aged 55-85 years with lung adenocarcinoma.

The CDR3 DNA follows: TGTGCCAGTAGCCCGACGTGGGCAGCCGGGGAGCTGTTTTTT. This encodes CASSPTWAAGELFF. The rearrangement uses TRBV6-4 and TRBJ2-2; the D is unclear. Trimming shortened V by 9 bases and J by 6 bases, and 17 bases separated the two germline ends. Germline CDR1 is MRHNA and CDR2 is SNTAGT. The CDR3 consists of 14 residues.